This T cell receptor (beta chain) was recorded in a study of blood T cell repertoires in COVID-19 (dated by TCRdb to about 2020). As for the study more broadly: Samples from collaborators originated in the United States, Italy and Spain and spanned both the acute and convalescent phases of COVID-19. A freely available public database, intended as a resource for researchers studying the immune response to SARS-CoV-2, is where the repertoires were released. The material from the prospective study consisted of cDNA or gDNA derived from T cells, B-cell-depleted T cells, or PBMCs. The dataset comprised deeply sampled blood TCRbeta repertoires from subjects exposed to, actively infected with, or recovered from COVID-19. The samples were drawn from the first 160 participants of the ongoing ImmuneRACE study and from some 1,300 subjects provided by 6 global collaborators. HLA class I and class II types, where available, came from metadata supplied by the sample provider rather than from assay-based typing. A de-identified subject ID, COVID-19 status, age in years and sex were almost always included in the sample metadata.

As concerns this clone: The clone's antigen remains unknown. No base-level quality is on record; no much larger clone is a single base apart.

Overall study outcomes, separate from this receptor: Clinical and demographic metadata were provided uncurated, with the amount varying by source and participant.

TCRbeta CDR3 regions were amplified from genomic DNA by means of the immunoSEQ Assay, a bias-controlled multiplex PCR. On the authors' methods: Nucleated cell counts per sample were estimated from amplification of reference gene primers within the assay. To quantify the absolute abundance of each unique TCRbeta CDR3 rearrangement, sequence reads were collapsed and filtered. For each sample, productive Simpson clonality was calculated as the square root of Simpson's diversity index over productive rearrangements. This immuneACCESS table, as held by TCRdb, lists in-frame sequences with V and J called but not all clones. Of the missing ones, under half trace to an unresolved V gene in checked studies; the others have no known cause. Clonal size and the V and J genes are those of that table, whereas D and trimming came from the DNA. Within this sample are about 190,000 clones, with 90% of them counted one time only. The top ten clones comprise 0.5% to 0.75% of the sample.

Whole blood was collected in K2EDTA tubes by collaborating institutions according to the institutions' own protocols. For TCRbeta analysis, collaborators shipped samples in one of three forms: frozen whole blood, isolated PBMCs, or DNA extracted from either of those sample types. V and J lose 4 bases and 3 bases, and a span of 16 bases separates them. The CDR3, from cysteine to phenylalanine, totals 16 residues. Of the read, only the CDR3 DNA is kept; its 48 bases are in frame from base 1. CDR1 and CDR2 were assigned from the germline V gene as KGHSH and LQKENI. Sequenced: peripheral blood. The rearrangement joined TRBV18 to TRBJ1-5; no D gene call is confident. The clonotype was recovered from a man aged 50-59 years with acute or convalescent COVID-19. The bases are TGTGCCAGCTCACAGACCCAAGGGAGTCTCAATCAGCCCCAGCATTTT. This sequence encodes CASSQTQGSLNQPQHF.